This T cell receptor (beta chain) emerged from a study of blood T cell repertoires in COVID-19. Study at large: Specimens from acute and convalescent COVID-19 originated in the United States, Italy and Spain. PBMCs, B-cell-depleted T cells, or T cells were the source of the cDNA or gDNA that made up the material.

Germline-derived CDR1 and CDR2 are ENHRY and SYGVKD. This CDR3 region has 13 residues. Between the trimmed V and J ends, which lost 6 bases and 5 bases, there was a span of 13 bases. Under the authors' procedure: Nucleated cell number was recorded as an estimate derived from reference gene primer amplification. Clones were read by immunoSEQ multiplex PCR, and TCRdb kept only the in-frame ones, dropping some. V, J and clone size were drawn from that table, and D and trimming were deduced from the DNA. The repertoire has over 300,000 clones, approximately 82% of them found once; the top ten carry 1% to 1.5%.

The sequencing sample was made of peripheral blood. J is TRBJ1-1 and V is TRBV10-3; no reliable D call. The receptor's source is a woman aged 45-65 years with acute or convalescent COVID-19. CDR3 in DNA: TGTGCCATCAGCGATACAGCCAGGACTGAAGCTTTCTTT. It specifies CAISDTARTEAFF.